Here is one TCR beta chain with its context. Its antigen is not known. This CDR3 is built from 16 residues. The germline CDR1 and CDR2 sequences are SGHNT and YENEEA. Trimming removed 5 bases from V and 4 bases from J, with 17 bases in between. The study sampled nominally healthy donors, though unrecorded immune exposures were likely. These data come from a study of cytomegalovirus exposure and HLA in healthy donors. Whole-study results and caveats: It emerged from a later analysis that several of the most significant clusters appeared to be linked to common viral pathogens. Productive rates of about 87% or about 30% were seen for most TCR beta V segments in an earlier analysis.

60 Vbeta and 13 Jbeta primers were used in PCR. TCRdb's table, derived via immunoSEQ multiplex PCR, lists solely in-frame clones and lacks some. Of more than 250,000 clones listed, around 90% were seen once; the top ten hold approximately 2.4%. The clonotype was recovered from a woman aged 18-29 years in good health and CMV-seronegative. J is TRBJ2-2 and V is TRBV11-3; D perhaps matches TRBD2 (5 bases). The specimen was PBMCs. CDR3 amino acids: CASSPRTLASTGELFF. The CDR3 coding sequence is TGTGCCAGCAGCCCAAGGACTCTTGCGAGCACCGGGGAGCTGTTTTTT.